This T cell receptor beta chain appears in the sequencing data of a study of T-cell memory formation after mild COVID-19. Study at large: The study found TCR clusters largely donor specific. Regarding the study as a whole: While clones contracting from day 15 to 85 were balanced between CD4 and CD8, later expanders leaned CD4+. The CD4+ clones that contracted clustered mainly within CM and EM, and the CD8+ clones concentrated in EMRA.

J lost 3 bases, V lost 5 bases, and 8 bases had no gene match. CDR1 is MGHDK, CDR2 SYGVNS, per germline. CDR3 size: 15 residues. This clonotype was counted a few times. Its cognate antigen is unknown. Amplification by 5'RACE using constant-segment primers produced TCR alpha and TCR beta cDNA libraries that carried sample barcodes and UMIs. MiXCR, run by TCRdb on the 5' RACE reads, gives a single entry per CDR3 protein. The sample consists of more than 350,000 distinct CDR3 sequences, around 20% of them appearing once. The chain has TRBV25-1 and TRBJ2-5; TRBD1 matches at 8 bases. The material sequenced was PBMCs or a T cell subset sorted from them (not recorded which). The receptor was derived from an adult woman who had mild COVID-19 (a few samples of this study predate the infection). Cell type and time point are not known. CDR3 bases: TGTGCCAGCAGTACGTTGGGACAGGAAAAAGAGACCCAGTACTTC. This gives the protein CASSTLGQEKETQYF.